The present T cell receptor beta chain was sequenced within a study of CD8 T cells in Susac syndrome. Findings and limits, study-wide: As the study acknowledged, the number of individuals who were part of its TCR sequencing and HLA analysis was relatively small.

The CDR3 runs 14 residues. Germline loops: CDR1 MDHEN, CDR2 SYDVKM. Trimming stripped 5 bases from V and 5 bases from J, with 16 bases between. Note on this clonotype: Its antigen remains unknown.

Roughly 0.45 to 1 ug RNA was reverse transcribed with random hexamers. The TCR beta CDR3 was amplified by immunoSEQ multiplex PCR across 54 Vbeta, 13 Jbeta. TCRdb re-analysed the immunoSEQ multiplex PCR reads in MiXCR, keeping a single row per CDR3 protein. The sample has a few hundred thousand distinct CDR3 sequences, 65% to 90% seen once. The source material was CD8+ T cells from PBMCs. The sequence came from a human donor with multiple sclerosis. This rearrangement joins TRBV28 to TRBJ2-7; TRBD2 might be the D (5 bases). DNA of the CDR3: TGTGCCAGCAGTACGTTGGGGAGAGGGAACGAGCAGTACTTC. It yields the protein CASSTLGRGNEQYF.